Presented here are 20 T cell receptor beta chains from one specimen sequenced in a study of human T cells and chemical hapten exposure. TCRdb analysed the RACE reads with MiXCR anew, one entry per CDR3 protein. The sample consists of tens of thousands of distinct CDR3 sequences, 8% to 9.5% of them appearing once. The time point is: patch test 2, 6 weeks after DPC sensitization. Treatment: therapeutic diphenylcyclopropenone sensitization with weekly scalp DPC. The specimen was whole blood, collected in connection with sensitization to the hapten diphenylcyclopropenone (DPC). All receptors come from a woman in her forties with alopecia areata. Some clones in this sample may be carry-over from other donors' samples.

This clonotype appeared many times. The CDR3 coding sequence is TGTGCCAGCAGCCAAGGGGGAAGCGGGGGCTACAATGAGCAGTTCTTC. Translating it yields CASSQGGSGGYNEQFF. This rearrangement joins TRBV3-1 to TRBJ2-1, with TRBD2 matching over 8 bases. CDR3 length equals 16 residues. J gave up 3 bases and V 1 base, and 5 bases lay outside the gene matches. Germline-derived CDR1 and CDR2 are LGHDT and YNNKEL (reference sequence).

This clonotype appeared a few times. DNA for the CDR3: TGTGCCAGCAGGCCCTTAGGGGTCTATGGCTACACCTTC. This codes for CASRPLGVYGYTF. J is TRBJ1-2 and V is TRBV27; possible D gene TRBD1, 5 bases. The V end was cut by 6 bases, the J end by 4 bases, with 12 bases between. Germline lookup yields CDR1 MNHEY and CDR2 SMNVEV (reference sequence). The CDR3 is made up of 13 amino acids.

This clonotype came up many times. The chain is built from TRBV3-1 and TRBJ2-7; TRBD1 is a possible D gene (6 bases). The CDR3 is 13 amino acids. V was cut by 2 bases and J by 3 bases, with 8 bases left in between. CDR1 and CDR2 from the germline V gene are LGHDT and YNNKEL (reference sequence). The CDR3: CASSQSRGYEQYF. CDR3 in DNA: TGTGCCAGCAGCCAAAGCAGGGGCTACGAGCAGTACTTC.

This clonotype has a count of ten or more. The V call is TRBV28, the J call TRBJ2-3, with 12 bases that match TRBD2. Germline V gene data show CDR1 as MDHEN and CDR2 as SYDVKM. With 4 bases clipped from V and 3 bases from J, the junction kept 5 bases outside the gene matches. The CDR3 length is 16 residues. CDR3 residues: CASSSGLAGKTDTQYF. The CDR3 nucleotides are TGTGCCAGCAGTTCAGGACTAGCGGGGAAAACAGATACGCAGTATTTT.

CDR3 coding DNA: TGCGCCAGCAGCTTGGTAGGGACTAGACGTTACAATGAGCAGTTCTTC. Translating gives CASSLVGTRRYNEQFF. This rearrangement joins TRBV5-1 to TRBJ2-1; 8 nucleotides align to TRBD2. This CDR3 contains 16 residues. From germline, CDR1 is SGHRS and CDR2 YFSETQ. Trimming at V came to 0 bases and at J to 4 bases, leaving 6 bases not matched to a gene.

This clonotype was recorded at least ten times. The chain carries TRBV4-1 and TRBJ1-1; 11 bases fit TRBD1. This CDR3 is built from 16 residues. The germline V gene has CDR1 MGHRA and CDR2 YSYEKL. Trimming took 1 base from V and 0 from J; bases not matched to a gene: 1. CDR3: CASSQGDRGMNTEAFF. CDR3 nucleotides: TGCGCCAGCAGCCAAGGGGACAGGGGGATGAACACTGAAGCTTTCTTT.

This clonotype has at least ten counts. The V and J genes are TRBV7-6 and TRBJ2-7; 9 bases match TRBD1. Losses at the gene ends were 2 bases for V and 0 bases for J; bases not matched to a gene: 11. The CDR3 extends over 18 amino acids. Germline V gene lookup returns CDR1 SGHVS and CDR2 FNYEAQ. In nucleotides, the CDR3 is TGTGCCAGCAGCTTAACCCCTCAGGGACAGGGTTTCTCCTACGAGCAGTACTTC. This encodes CASSLTPQGQGFSYEQYF.

This clonotype was found a few times. J is TRBJ1-2 and V is TRBV2; D is undetermined. Germline lookup yields CDR1 SNHLY and CDR2 FYNNEI. CDR3 length: 14 residues. Trimming left V 0 bases short and J 4 bases short, with 9 bases between. This chain's CDR3 is CASSEAPRSYGYTF. The CDR3, as DNA: TGTGCCAGCAGTGAAGCCCCCCGGAGCTATGGCTACACCTTC.

This clonotype has at least ten counts. The rearrangement uses TRBV3-1 and TRBJ2-1; TRBD2 aligns across 11 bases. CDR3 length: 16 amino acids. V lost 2 bases and J lost 9; bases outside the gene matches: 9. In germline, CDR1 is LGHDT, CDR2 YNNKEL (reference sequence). The CDR3 sequence: CASSQSVLAGGGEQFF. The CDR3 nucleotides are TGTGCCAGCAGCCAAAGCGTCCTAGCGGGGGGTGGTGAGCAGTTCTTC.

This chain links TRBV2 with TRBJ1-1; 10 bases align to TRBD1. This CDR3 spans 12 amino acids. J gave up 7 bases and V 6 bases, and 2 bases lay outside the gene matches. Germline V gene lookup returns CDR1 SNHLY and CDR2 FYNNEI. As DNA, the CDR3 is TGTGCCAGCAGGGGGACAGGGGTTGAAGCTTTCTTT. It codes for CASRGTGVEAFF.

This clonotype has more than one count but fewer than ten. The chain employs TRBV6-5 and TRBJ1-6; D possibly corresponds to TRBD1 (5 bases). CDR1 and CDR2 (germline): MNHEY, SVGAGI. The CDR3 covers 12 residues. V dropped 9 bases and J dropped 8 bases, with 11 bases sitting between them. CDR3 region: CASGQGHSPLHF. As DNA, the CDR3 is TGTGCCAGTGGGCAGGGTCATTCACCCCTCCACTTT.

This clonotype came up many times. The chain uses TRBV2 and TRBJ1-5; D is perhaps TRBD1 (5 bases). CDR1 SNHLY and CDR2 FYNNEI come from the germline V gene. V was cut by 6 bases and J by 6 bases, with 15 bases left in between. This CDR3 contains 14 residues. The CDR3 nucleotides are TGTGCCAGCAGCGTGCAGGGCACTGGTCAGCCCCAGCATTTT. This codes for CASSVQGTGQPQHF.

At least ten counts were recorded for this clonotype. The chain carries TRBV4-1 and TRBJ1-6; D may be TRBD1 (6 bases). The CDR3 runs 15 residues. Trimming cost V 3 bases and J 14 bases, with 20 bases left between them. Germline values: CDR1 MGHRA, CDR2 YSYEKL. The CDR3 loop is CASSHIGTLNKSLHF. CDR3 bases: TGCGCCAGCAGCCACATAGGGACACTTAATAAGTCCCTCCACTTT.

This chain uses TRBV27 with TRBJ1-5; D is possibly TRBD1 (6 bases). The CDR3 extends over 15 amino acids. V lost 4 bases and J lost 4, with 14 bases in between. Per germline, CDR1 MNHEY and CDR2 SMNVEV (reference sequence). CDR3 sequence: CASSSGTPRNQPQHF. CDR3 DNA sequence: TGTGCCAGCAGTTCCGGGACACCAAGGAATCAGCCCCAGCATTTT.

This clonotype occurred many times. The chain has TRBV7-6 and TRBJ1-3; D unresolved. Germline CDR1 and CDR2: SGHVS and FNYEAQ. This CDR3 spans 15 amino acids. V lost 5 bases and J 0 bases, leaving 11 bases between the germline ends. This CDR3 is CASSREPSSGNTIYF. The CDR3 coding sequence is TGTGCCAGCAGCCGTGAACCCAGCTCTGGAAACACCATATATTTT.

This clonotype was seen at least ten times. V gene TRBV20-1 combines with J gene TRBJ2-3, with 9 bases aligning to TRBD1. Looked up from germline, CDR1 is DFQATT and CDR2 is SNEGSKA (reference sequence). V shed 6 bases and J 4 bases; nucleotides not matched to a gene: 8. The CDR3 is made up of 14 amino acids. The DNA of the CDR3 is TGCAGTGCAAACCGGGACAGGGTCTCAGATACGCAGTATTTT. Its translation: CSANRDRVSDTQYF.

Worth noting for this clonotype: The CDR3 does not close with the conserved phenylalanine or tryptophan, likely indicating a read error. The DNA is left out, because the CDR3 cannot be placed on it with certainty; the CDR3 is given as TCRdb lists it. The J gene is TRBJ1-1, the V gene TRBV7-9. CDR1 and CDR2 (germline): SEHNR, FQNEAQ (reference sequence). The CDR3 has 12 amino acids, counting both end residues. CDR3 sequence: CASSLEMGSQAV.

This sequence joins TRBV5-1 and TRBJ1-4, with D maybe TRBD1 (5 bases). The CDR3 covers 15 residues. V was clipped by 4 bases and J by 3 bases, with 13 bases between them. Looked up from germline, CDR1 is SGHRS and CDR2 is YFSETQ. In DNA form, the CDR3 reads TGCGCCAGCAGCGATCAGGGTATCTCTAATGAAAAACTGTTTTTT. Amino acid sequence: CASSDQGISNEKLFF.

The chain is built from TRBV2 and TRBJ2-2, with TRBD2 matching over 8 bases. V lost 8 bases, J lost 0 bases, and 5 bases stayed unmatched. Per the germline V gene, CDR1 is SNHLY and CDR2 is FYNNEI. The CDR3 loop spans 15 amino acids. CDR3 sequence (DNA): TGTGCCAGCCGCGGGGGGACCGCGAACACCGGGGAGCTGTTTTTT. It encodes CASRGGTANTGELFF.

This clonotype was counted ten times or more. This chain joins TRBV6-1 and TRBJ1-4; 8 bases line up with TRBD1. Germline CDR1 is MNHNS and CDR2 is SASEGT. The J segment lost 2 bases and the V segment lost 5 bases, leaving 13 bases of the junction unmatched. This CDR3 region has 18 residues. The CDR3 sequence: CASSYGQGFGGTNEKLFF. Written as DNA, the CDR3 is TGTGCCAGCAGTTACGGACAGGGTTTTGGCGGGACTAATGAAAAACTGTTTTTT.